This note documents a single T cell receptor (beta chain) sequence. This sample was included in a study of response to subunit inactivated influenza vaccine. TCRdb reprocessed the RT-PCR reads with MiXCR, giving one entry per CDR3 protein. The data contain 500,000 to 550,000 distinct CDR3 sequences, less than 7.5% of them singletons. The specimen was PBMCs from blood, collected roughly 24 months after vaccination. This clonotype originated in a man aged 50-75 years who received an inactivated influenza vaccine.

CDR3 DNA sequence: TGTGCCAGCAGTCCGGCCGGGACATCTTCCTCTGGGGCCAACGTCCTGACTTTC. This gives the protein CASSPAGTSSSGANVLTF. The chain carries TRBV28 and TRBJ2-6, with D perhaps TRBD1 (6 bases). V lost 5 bases, J lost 0 bases, and 17 bases lay in between. The germline CDR1 and CDR2 sequences are MDHEN and SYDVKM. The CDR3 runs 18 residues.